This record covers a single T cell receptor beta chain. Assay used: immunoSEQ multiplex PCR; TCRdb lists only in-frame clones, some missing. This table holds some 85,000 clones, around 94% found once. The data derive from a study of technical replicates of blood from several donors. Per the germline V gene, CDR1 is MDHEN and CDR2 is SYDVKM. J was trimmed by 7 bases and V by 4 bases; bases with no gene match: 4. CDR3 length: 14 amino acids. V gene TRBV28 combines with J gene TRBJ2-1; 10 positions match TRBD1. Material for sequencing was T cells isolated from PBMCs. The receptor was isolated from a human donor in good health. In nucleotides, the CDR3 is TGTGCCAGCAGTTGGACAGGGGGGTATAATGAGCAGTTCTTC. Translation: CASSWTGGYNEQFF.